This T cell receptor beta chain emerged from a study of shared clonotypes between healthy human individuals. Study-wide points: The sharing of approximately 4.6% of naive CD4 clonotypes was seen across several donors.

This table comes from immunoSEQ multiplex PCR, and its TCRdb copy is limited to in-frame clones, with some not included. The sample yields 800,000 to 1,200,000 clones, about four fifths seen once. Trimming cost V 4 bases and J 4 bases; bases outside gene matches: 3. Looked up from germline, CDR1 is SGHTA and CDR2 is FQGNSA. CDR3 length: 13 amino acids. This clone was counted a single time. Its antigen remains unidentified. The receptor's source is a young man in good health. Some clones in this sample may be carry-over from other donors' samples. The rearrangement uses TRBV7-2 and TRBJ2-5, with 7 bases lining up with TRBD2. Material for sequencing was memory CD4+ T cells from PBMCs. Noted subset: CD45RA-negative fraction. CDR3 nucleotides: TGTGCCAGCAGCTCCCAGCGGGGAGAGACCCAGTACTTC. The encoded protein is CASSSQRGETQYF. Full variable domain (rest looked up from reference TRBV7-2 and TRBJ2-5): GAGVSQSPSNKVTEKGKDVELRCDPISGHTALYWYRQSLGQGLEFLIYFQGNSAPDKSGLPSDRFSAERTGGSVSTLTIQRTQQEDSAVYLCASSSQRGETQYFGPGTRLLVL.